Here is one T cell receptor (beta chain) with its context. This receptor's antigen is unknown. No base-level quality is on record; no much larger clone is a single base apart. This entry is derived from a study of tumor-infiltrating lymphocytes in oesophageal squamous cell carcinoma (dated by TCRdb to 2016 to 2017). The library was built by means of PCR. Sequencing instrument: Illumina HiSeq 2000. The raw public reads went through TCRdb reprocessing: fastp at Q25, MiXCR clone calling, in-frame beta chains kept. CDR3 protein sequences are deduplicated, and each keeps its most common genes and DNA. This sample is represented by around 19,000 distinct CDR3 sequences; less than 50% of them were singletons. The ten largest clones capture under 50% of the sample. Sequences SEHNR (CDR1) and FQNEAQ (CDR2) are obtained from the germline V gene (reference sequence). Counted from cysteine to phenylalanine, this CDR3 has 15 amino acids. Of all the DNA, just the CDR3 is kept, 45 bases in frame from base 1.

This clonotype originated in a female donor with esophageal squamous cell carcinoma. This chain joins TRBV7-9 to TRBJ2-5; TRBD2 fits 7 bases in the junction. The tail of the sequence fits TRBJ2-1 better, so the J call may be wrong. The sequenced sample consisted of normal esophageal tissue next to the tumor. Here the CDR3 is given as CASSLGKGTNNEQFF. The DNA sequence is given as TGTGCCAGCAGCTTAGGAAAGGGGACTAACAATGAGCAGTTCTTC.